A selection of T cell receptor beta chains follows, all from one sample in a study of blood T cell repertoires in COVID-19. Profiled with immunoSEQ multiplex PCR; TCRdb holds only in-frame clones, not every one. Of under 200,000 clones listed, roughly 86% are singletons. Source material: peripheral blood. The source is a man aged 40-49 years with active or convalescent COVID-19. CDR3s include the opening cysteine and the closing phenylalanine or tryptophan. A D gene is named only where the DNA matches it firmly. For some rows the clone size is stated as once, few or many, or as a class when expanded; others skip it.

cdr3_length j_call d_call v_call clone_size cdr3_aa cdr3_nt
15 TRBJ2-5 . TRBV5-1 few CASSLWSSSAETQYF TGCGCCAGCAGCTTGTGGAGTAGCAGCGCAGAGACCCAGTACTTC
15 TRBJ2-4 TRBD2 TRBV3-1/TRBV3-2 . CASSLAGGYKNIQYF TGTGCCAGCAGCCTGGCGGGGGGGTACAAAAACATTCAGTACTTC
16 TRBJ1-2 . TRBV11-2 . CASSGQREGRGYGYTF TGTGCCAGCAGCGGACAGCGGGAGGGTAGGGGCTATGGCTACACCTTC
13 TRBJ2-7 TRBD1 TRBV7-8 . CASSGRGSYEQYF TGTGCCAGCAGCGGCAGGGGGAGCTACGAGCAGTACTTC
15 TRBJ1-1 . TRBV9 . CASSSQVGRDTEAFF TGTGCCAGCAGCTCTCAAGTCGGGAGAGACACTGAAGCTTTCTTT
17 TRBJ1-5 TRBD1 TRBV9 . CASGDRDGLSSNQPQHF TGTGCCAGCGGGGACAGGGACGGTTTATCTAGCAATCAGCCCCAGCATTTT
16 TRBJ1-2 . TRBV10-3 . CATALSTFGANYGYTF TGTGCCACCGCCCTTTCCACTTTTGGAGCTAACTATGGCTACACCTTC
15 TRBJ1-5 . TRBV28 . CASSVRGASNQPQHF TGTGCCAGCAGCGTCAGGGGTGCAAGCAATCAGCCCCAGCATTTT
12 TRBJ2-4 . TRBV19 . CASRGQKNIQYF TGTGCCAGTAGAGGACAGAAAAACATTCAGTACTTC
14 TRBJ1-2 . TRBV27 . CASRRDRLNYGYTF TGTGCCAGCAGGAGAGACAGGCTCAACTATGGCTACACCTTC
14 TRBJ2-3 TRBD2 TRBV6-5 once CASLGGTSTDTQYF TGTGCCAGCCTCGGGGGGACTAGCACAGATACGCAGTATTTT
15 TRBJ2-1 TRBD2 TRBV6-5 . CASSRLAGGINEQFF TGTGCCAGCAGTAGGTTAGCGGGGGGGATTAATGAGCAGTTCTTC
14 TRBJ1-1 . TRBV19 . CASSIRGARTEAFF TGTGCCAGTAGTATCCGGGGGGCGCGGACTGAAGCTTTCTTT
15 TRBJ1-6 TRBD1 TRBV5-1 . CASRLRGDRDSPLHF TGCGCCAGCAGACTACGGGGTGACAGGGATTCACCCCTCCACTTT
14 TRBJ2-1 . TRBV28 . CASSLWAGYNEQFF TGTGCCAGCAGTTTATGGGCAGGTTACAATGAGCAGTTCTTC
15 TRBJ2-2 . TRBV28 . CASSSGTLITGELFF TGTGCCAGCAGTTCCGGGACATTAATTACCGGGGAGCTGTTTTTT
14 TRBJ1-4 . TRBV7-3 . CASSFGGPGEKLFF TGTGCCAGCAGCTTCGGGGGGCCAGGTGAAAAACTGTTTTTT
16 TRBJ2-2 TRBD1 TRBV7-8 . CASSLGGRGWPGELFF TGTGCCAGCAGCTTAGGCGGCAGGGGGTGGCCCGGGGAGCTGTTTTTT
14 TRBJ2-7 TRBD1 TRBV6-5 . CASVSGTGTYEQYF TGTGCCAGCGTCTCCGGGACAGGTACCTACGAGCAGTACTTC
15 TRBJ1-2 . TRBV9 . CASSPDSLANYGYTF TGTGCCAGCAGCCCCGATAGTCTAGCTAACTATGGCTACACCTTC
18 TRBJ2-3 TRBD2 TRBV9 . CASSPNPGTSGGRDTQYF TGTGCCAGCAGCCCCAATCCTGGGACTAGCGGGGGGCGGGATACGCAGTATTTT
15 TRBJ2-7 TRBD1 TRBV5-6 . CASSLLGRGSAEQYF TGTGCCAGCAGCTTGTTGGGCAGGGGGTCGGCCGAGCAGTACTTC
15 TRBJ2-2 TRBD1 TRBV5-1 . CASSLGTANTGELFF TGCGCCAGCAGCCTAGGGACAGCGAACACCGGGGAGCTGTTTTTT
12 TRBJ1-2 . TRBV10-3 . CATLDSNHGYTF TGTGCCACATTAGACAGTAACCATGGCTACACCTTC
13 TRBJ1-5 . TRBV6-5 . CASALGFNQPQHF TGTGCCAGCGCACTGGGCTTCAATCAGCCCCAGCATTTT
16 TRBJ1-2 . TRBV9 once CASSEGDMAPNYGYTF TGTGCCAGCAGCGAGGGGGATATGGCCCCTAACTATGGCTACACCTTC
16 TRBJ2-3 TRBD2 TRBV7-9 . CASILSSGAFGDTQYF TGTGCCAGCATCTTATCTAGCGGGGCGTTTGGGGATACGCAGTATTTT
14 TRBJ1-5 . TRBV30 . CAWSLTPNNQPQHF TGTGCCTGGAGCCTAACCCCAAATAATCAGCCCCAGCATTTT
15 TRBJ1-6 . TRBV27 . CASSLWAGVNSPLHF TGTGCCAGCAGTTTGTGGGCAGGGGTTAATTCACCCCTCCACTTT
15 TRBJ1-2 . TRBV3-1/TRBV3-2 . CASSQDLLGVLGYTF TGTGCCAGCAGCCAAGATCTGTTAGGAGTACTTGGCTACACCTTC
12 TRBJ1-5 . TRBV7-9 . CASSSVDQPQHF TGTGCCAGCAGCTCAGTGGATCAGCCCCAGCATTTT
13 TRBJ2-7 TRBD1 TRBV27 . CASSLYDRDEQYF TGTGCCAGCAGTCTCTATGACAGGGACGAGCAGTACTTC
16 TRBJ1-4 TRBD1 TRBV15 . CATSPGQGGNNEKLFF TGTGCCACCAGCCCGGGACAGGGCGGAAATAATGAAAAACTGTTTTTT
13 TRBJ1-3 . TRBV3-1/TRBV3-2 . CASSQRAGNTIYF TGTGCCAGCAGCCAGAGGGCGGGAAACACCATATATTTT
13 TRBJ2-3 . TRBV6-2/TRBV6-3 . CASSPVSTDTQYF TGTGCCAGCAGTCCCGTAAGCACAGATACGCAGTATTTT
16 TRBJ1-6 TRBD1 TRBV5-4 . CASSNHPTGTNSPLHF TGTGCCAGCAGCAACCACCCGACAGGGACCAATTCACCCCTCCACTTT
13 TRBJ2-7 . TRBV10-1 . CASRITLEGRQYF TGCGCCAGCCGTATCACTCTGGAGGGAAGGCAGTACTTC
11 TRBJ2-5 . TRBV20-1 few CSFQGGETQYF TGCAGTTTCCAGGGAGGAGAGACCCAGTACTTC
16 TRBJ2-5 TRBD2 TRBV12-5 . CASGGGGLAGQETQYF TGTGCTAGTGGTGGGGGGGGACTAGCGGGACAAGAGACCCAGTACTTC
15 TRBJ1-5 . TRBV30 . CAWSTSGDGNQPQHF TGTGCCTGGAGCACCTCAGGGGACGGCAATCAGCCCCAGCATTTT
13 TRBJ2-2 . TRBV11-1 . CASSPDSTGELFF TGTGCCAGCAGCCCCGACAGCACCGGGGAGCTGTTTTTT
13 TRBJ1-5 . TRBV28 . CASSSPINQPQHF TGTGCCAGCAGTTCGCCTATAAATCAGCCCCAGCATTTT
16 TRBJ2-6 TRBD2 TRBV6-2/TRBV6-3 . CASSYTGRAGANVLTF TGTGCCAGCAGTTACACCGGGAGGGCTGGGGCCAACGTCCTGACTTTC
14 TRBJ2-1 TRBD2 TRBV27 . CASAGLARYNEQFF TGTGCCAGCGCGGGACTAGCGAGGTACAATGAGCAGTTCTTC
14 TRBJ2-5 . TRBV9 . CASSVGGVQETQYF TGTGCCAGCAGCGTAGGAGGAGTACAAGAGACCCAGTACTTC
17 TRBJ2-5 . TRBV5-1 . CASTGGQGVRSSETQYF TGCGCCAGCACCGGGGGCCAGGGGGTGCGCAGTTCCGAGACCCAGTACTTC
14 TRBJ2-2 . TRBV5-1 . CASSLAGNTGELFF TGCGCCAGCAGCTTGGCCGGGAACACCGGGGAGCTGTTTTTT
16 TRBJ1-3 . TRBV4-2 . CASSLEGHGIGNTIYF TGTGCCAGCAGCCTAGAAGGACATGGGATTGGAAACACCATATATTTT
19 TRBJ1-3 . TRBV5-1 few CASSLGSGGSSSSGNTIYF TGCGCCAGCAGCTTGGGAAGTGGGGGCTCCTCGAGCTCTGGAAACACCATATATTTT
16 TRBJ2-7 TRBD1 TRBV9 few CASSVNNSTGTYEQYF TGTGCCAGCAGCGTTAATAACTCGACAGGGACCTACGAGCAGTACTTC